The present TCR beta chain was sequenced within a study of blood T cell repertoires in COVID-19. Background on the study: Some COVID-19 samples were acute and others convalescent; all came from the United States, Italy and Spain. Sources were T cells, B-cell-depleted T cells, or PBMCs; the material itself was cDNA or gDNA.

Under the authors' procedure: Amplification of reference gene primers was used by the study to estimate nucleated cell counts. Repertoires were generated with immunoSEQ multiplex PCR, while TCRdb's copy carries only in-frame clones and drops some. The D gene and trimming were derived from the DNA, and the V and J assignments and clone size from that table. The sample holds 100,000 to 150,000 clones, approximately 85% seen once. The CDR3 length is 12 residues. Trimming left V 1 base short and J 7 bases short, with 11 bases between. CDR1 and CDR2 (germline): SQVTM, ANQGSEA. Sequencing was performed on peripheral blood. V is TRBV29-1 and J is TRBJ2-7; TRBD1 might be the D (5 bases). The TCR originated in an elderly woman with COVID-19, enrolled during active disease. CDR3 protein: CSVEVNRQEQYF. The CDR3 bases are TGCAGCGTTGAAGTCAACCGACAGGAGCAGTACTTC.